This T cell receptor (beta chain) was observed in a study of blood T cell repertoires in COVID-19. Overall study context: The United States, Italy and Spain were the sources of the acute and convalescent COVID-19 samples. In each case, the material was cDNA or gDNA derived from T cells, B-cell-depleted T cells, or PBMCs.

Per germline, CDR1 MNHEY and CDR2 SMNVEV (reference sequence). With 6 bases clipped from V and 5 bases from J, the junction kept 6 bases outside the gene matches. CDR3 length: 13 residues. Under the authors' procedure: Amplifying reference gene primers gave estimates of nucleated cell counts. Repertoires were generated with immunoSEQ multiplex PCR, while TCRdb's copy carries only in-frame clones and drops some. The DNA was the basis for D and trimming; V, J and clone size are from that table. This sample carries 250,000 to 350,000 clones, about nine tenths of them seen once, and the ten largest clones take 0.94%.

Sequenced input: peripheral blood. The chain employs TRBV27 and TRBJ2-5; 7 bases are a match to TRBD2. The clonotype comes from a woman aged 35 to 49 who had recovered from COVID-19. Here the CDR3 reads CASRRGSRETQYF. The CDR3 region has the DNA TGTGCCAGCAGGCGCGGGAGTCGGGAGACCCAGTACTTC.